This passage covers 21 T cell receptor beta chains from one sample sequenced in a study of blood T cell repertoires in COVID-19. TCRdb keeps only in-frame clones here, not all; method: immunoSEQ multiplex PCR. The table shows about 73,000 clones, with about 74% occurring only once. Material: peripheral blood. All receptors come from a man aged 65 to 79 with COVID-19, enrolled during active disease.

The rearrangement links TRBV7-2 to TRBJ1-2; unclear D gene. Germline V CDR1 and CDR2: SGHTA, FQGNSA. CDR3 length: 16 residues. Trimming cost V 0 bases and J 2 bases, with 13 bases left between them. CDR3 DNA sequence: TGTGCCAGCAGCTTAGCGCGGGTTAAGGGAAACTATGGCTACACCTTC. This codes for CASSLARVKGNYGYTF.

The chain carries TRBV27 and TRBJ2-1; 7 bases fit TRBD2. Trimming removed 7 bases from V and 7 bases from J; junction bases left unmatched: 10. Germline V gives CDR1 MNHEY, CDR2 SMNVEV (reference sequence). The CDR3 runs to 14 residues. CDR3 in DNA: TGTGCCAGCACTGTCGCGGGAGCCCAGAATGAGCAGTTCTTC. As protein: CASTVAGAQNEQFF.

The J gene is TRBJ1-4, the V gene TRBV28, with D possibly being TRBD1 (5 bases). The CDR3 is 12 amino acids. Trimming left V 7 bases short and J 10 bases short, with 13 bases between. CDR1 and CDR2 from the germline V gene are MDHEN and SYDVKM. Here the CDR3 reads CASTSLRGKLFF. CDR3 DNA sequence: TGTGCCAGCACCTCCCTAAGGGGAAAACTGTTTTTT.

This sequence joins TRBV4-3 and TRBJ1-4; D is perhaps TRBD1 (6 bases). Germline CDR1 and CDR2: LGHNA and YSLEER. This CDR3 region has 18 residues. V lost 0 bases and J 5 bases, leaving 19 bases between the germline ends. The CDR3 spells CASSQEGGGTRPNEKLFF. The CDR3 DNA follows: TGCGCCAGCAGCCAAGAAGGGGGAGGGACCCGCCCAAATGAAAAACTGTTTTTT.

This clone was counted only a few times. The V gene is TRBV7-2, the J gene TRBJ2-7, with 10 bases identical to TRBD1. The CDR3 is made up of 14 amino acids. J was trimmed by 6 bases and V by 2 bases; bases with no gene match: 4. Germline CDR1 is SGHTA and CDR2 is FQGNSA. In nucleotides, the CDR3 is TGTGCCAGCAGCTTACAGGACAGGGGGAGCGAGCAGTACTTC. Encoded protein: CASSLQDRGSEQYF.

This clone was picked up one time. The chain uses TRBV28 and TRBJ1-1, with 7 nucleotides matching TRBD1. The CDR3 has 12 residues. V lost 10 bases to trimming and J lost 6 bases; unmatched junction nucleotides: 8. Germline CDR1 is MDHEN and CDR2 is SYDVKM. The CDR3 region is CATNRGMSEAFF. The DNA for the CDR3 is TGTGCCACAAACAGGGGAATGTCTGAAGCTTTCTTT.

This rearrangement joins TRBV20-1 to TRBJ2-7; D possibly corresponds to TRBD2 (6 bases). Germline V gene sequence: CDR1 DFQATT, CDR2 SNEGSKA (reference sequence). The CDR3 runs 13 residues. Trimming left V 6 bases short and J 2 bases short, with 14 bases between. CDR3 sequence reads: CSASSGRPYEQYF. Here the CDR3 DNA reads TGCAGTGCCAGTAGCGGACGACCCTACGAGCAGTACTTC.

CDR3 sequence: CASSKRVPGGQPQHF. Here the CDR3 DNA reads TGTGCCAGCAGCAAACGAGTGCCAGGGGGTCAGCCCCAGCATTTT. The J gene is TRBJ1-5, the V gene TRBV21-1; the table's D call TRBD1 went unverified against the DNA. TRBV21-1 corresponds to a pseudogene. The CDR3 covers 15 residues.

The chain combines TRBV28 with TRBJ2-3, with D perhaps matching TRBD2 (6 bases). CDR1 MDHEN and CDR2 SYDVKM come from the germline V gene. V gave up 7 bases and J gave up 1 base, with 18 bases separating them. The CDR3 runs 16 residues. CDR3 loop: CASTPMGGTGTDTQYF. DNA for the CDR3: TGTGCCAGCACCCCCATGGGGGGAACAGGCACAGATACGCAGTATTTT.

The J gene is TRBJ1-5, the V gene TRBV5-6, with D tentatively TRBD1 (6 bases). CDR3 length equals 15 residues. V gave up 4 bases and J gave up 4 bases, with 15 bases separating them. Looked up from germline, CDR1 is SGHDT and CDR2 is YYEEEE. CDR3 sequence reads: CASSRIRGGNQPQHF. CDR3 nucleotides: TGTGCCAGCAGCCGTATCAGGGGTGGAAATCAGCCCCAGCATTTT.

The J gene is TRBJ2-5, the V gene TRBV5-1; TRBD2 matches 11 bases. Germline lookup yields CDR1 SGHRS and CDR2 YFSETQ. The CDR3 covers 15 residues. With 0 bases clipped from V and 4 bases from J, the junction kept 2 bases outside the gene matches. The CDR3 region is CASSLGLAGIETQYF. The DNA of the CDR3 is TGCGCCAGCAGCTTGGGACTAGCGGGAATAGAGACCCAGTACTTC.

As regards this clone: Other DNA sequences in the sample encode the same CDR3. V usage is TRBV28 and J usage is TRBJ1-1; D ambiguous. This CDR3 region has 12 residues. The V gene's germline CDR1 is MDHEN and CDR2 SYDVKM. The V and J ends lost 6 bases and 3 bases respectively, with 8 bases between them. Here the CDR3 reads CASSRDYTEAFF. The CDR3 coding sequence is TGTGCCAGCAGCCGTGACTACACTGAAGCTTTCTTT.

The CDR3 spells CATSSGLREQYF. In DNA, the CDR3 is TGTGCCACCAGCTCTGGACTACGCGAGCAGTACTTC. This rearrangement joins TRBV15 to TRBJ2-7; tentative D call: TRBD2 (6 bases). Trimming shortened V by 5 bases and J by 6 bases, and 11 bases separated the two germline ends. Germline V gene sequence: CDR1 LNHNV, CDR2 YYDKDF (reference sequence). The CDR3 is 12 residues long.

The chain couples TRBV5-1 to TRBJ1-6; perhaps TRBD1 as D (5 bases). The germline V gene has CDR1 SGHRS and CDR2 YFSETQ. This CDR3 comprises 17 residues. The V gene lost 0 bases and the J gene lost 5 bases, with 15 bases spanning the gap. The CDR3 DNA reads TGCGCCAGCAGCTTGGCACAGATGGGACTGAATAATTCACCCCTCCACTTT. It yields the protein CASSLAQMGLNNSPLHF.

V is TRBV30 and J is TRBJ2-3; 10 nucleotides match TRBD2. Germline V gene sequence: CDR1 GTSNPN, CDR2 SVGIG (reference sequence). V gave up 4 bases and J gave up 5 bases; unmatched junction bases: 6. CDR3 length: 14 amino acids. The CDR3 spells CAWTSGRQGDTQYF. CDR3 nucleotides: TGTGCCTGGACTAGCGGGAGACAGGGAGATACGCAGTATTTT.

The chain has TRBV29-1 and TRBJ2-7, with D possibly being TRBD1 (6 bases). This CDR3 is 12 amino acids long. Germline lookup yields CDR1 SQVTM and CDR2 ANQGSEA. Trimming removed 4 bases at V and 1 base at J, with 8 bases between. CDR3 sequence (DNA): TGCAGCGTTGTGGACAGTTCCTACGAGCAGTACTTC. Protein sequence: CSVVDSSYEQYF.

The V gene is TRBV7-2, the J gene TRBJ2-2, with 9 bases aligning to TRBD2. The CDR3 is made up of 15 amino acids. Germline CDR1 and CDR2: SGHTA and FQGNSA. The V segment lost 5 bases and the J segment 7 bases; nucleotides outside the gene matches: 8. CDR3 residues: CASSPTSGRNGELFF. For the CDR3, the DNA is TGTGCCAGCAGCCCGACTAGCGGAAGAAACGGGGAGCTGTTTTTT.

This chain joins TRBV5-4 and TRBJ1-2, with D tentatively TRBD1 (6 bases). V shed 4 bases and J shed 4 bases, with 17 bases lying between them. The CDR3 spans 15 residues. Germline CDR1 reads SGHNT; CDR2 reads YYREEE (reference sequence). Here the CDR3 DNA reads TGTGCCAGCAGCATAGGCGGGGGGCTTAGCTATGGCTACACCTTC. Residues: CASSIGGGLSYGYTF.

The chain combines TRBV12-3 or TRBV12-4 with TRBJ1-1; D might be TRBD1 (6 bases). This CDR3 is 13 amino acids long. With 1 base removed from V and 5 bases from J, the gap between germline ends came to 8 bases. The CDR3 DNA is TGTGCCAGCAGTTTAGGGGGGCGGACTGAAGCTTTCTTT. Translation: CASSLGGRTEAFF.

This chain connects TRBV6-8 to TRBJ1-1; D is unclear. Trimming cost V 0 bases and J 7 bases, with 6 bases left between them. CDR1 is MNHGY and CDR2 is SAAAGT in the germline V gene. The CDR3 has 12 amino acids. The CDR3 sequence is CASSYSGGEAFF. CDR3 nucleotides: TGTGCCAGCAGTTACTCTGGAGGTGAAGCTTTCTTT.

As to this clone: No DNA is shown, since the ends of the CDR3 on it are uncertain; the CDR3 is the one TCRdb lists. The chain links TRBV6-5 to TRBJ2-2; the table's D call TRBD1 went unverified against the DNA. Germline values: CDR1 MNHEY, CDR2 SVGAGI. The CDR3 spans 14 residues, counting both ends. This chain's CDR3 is CASKPTGYTGSCFF.